These T cell receptor beta chains were read from a single sample in a study of shared clonotypes between healthy human individuals. Only in-frame clones appear in the TCRdb table, and some are missing; sequencing was by immunoSEQ multiplex PCR. This sample has about 2.4 million clones, with approximately 93% found just once. Sample: naive CD4+ T cells from PBMCs. The receptors stem from a man aged 18-30 years in good health. Some clones in this sample may be carry-over from other donors' samples. CDR3s include the opening cysteine and the closing phenylalanine or tryptophan. The order of the fields is V gene, CDR3 length, J gene, clone size, D gene, CDR3 protein, CDR3 DNA. The D gene is left open where the match is weak. Clone sizes are given selectively: once, few, many, or a class where the clone is expanded.

V gene: TRBV2; CDR3 length: 16; J gene: TRBJ1-3; clone size: NA; D gene: NA; CDR3 protein: CASSDSQGDSGNTIYF; CDR3 DNA: TGTGCCAGCAGTGATTCGCAGGGAGACTCTGGAAACACCATATATTTT
V gene: TRBV19; CDR3 length: 16; J gene: TRBJ1-2; clone size: NA; D gene: NA; CDR3 protein: CASKTKFLHVGYGYTF; CDR3 DNA: TGTGCCAGTAAGACAAAGTTTCTCCATGTTGGCTATGGCTACACCTTC
V gene: TRBV15; CDR3 length: 16; J gene: TRBJ2-1; clone size: NA; D gene: TRBD1; CDR3 protein: CATSRTRTGFSGEQFF; CDR3 DNA: TGTGCCACCAGCAGAACACGGACAGGGTTTAGTGGTGAGCAGTTCTTC
V gene: TRBV14; CDR3 length: 13; J gene: TRBJ2-5; clone size: once; D gene: NA; CDR3 protein: CASSPQLQGDQYF; CDR3 DNA: TGTGCCAGCAGCCCGCAGCTGCAAGGAGACCAGTACTTC
V gene: TRBV28; CDR3 length: 17; J gene: TRBJ2-7; clone size: NA; D gene: TRBD2; CDR3 protein: CASRTSGRSKSFYEQYF; CDR3 DNA: TGTGCCAGCAGAACTAGCGGGAGAAGTAAATCCTTTTACGAGCAGTACTTC
V gene: TRBV18; CDR3 length: 15; J gene: TRBJ2-7; clone size: NA; D gene: NA; CDR3 protein: CASSTGQGLTYEQYF; CDR3 DNA: TGTGCCAGCTCCACCGGCCAGGGATTAACCTACGAGCAGTACTTC
V gene: TRBV19; CDR3 length: 15; J gene: TRBJ2-7; clone size: NA; D gene: NA; CDR3 protein: CASSMGIAAPYEQYF; CDR3 DNA: TGTGCCAGTAGTATGGGAATAGCGGCCCCGTACGAGCAGTACTTC
V gene: TRBV28; CDR3 length: 12; J gene: TRBJ1-2; clone size: NA; D gene: NA; CDR3 protein: CASSLGQYGYTF; CDR3 DNA: TGTGCCAGCAGTCTCGGACAGTATGGCTACACCTTC
V gene: TRBV5-1; CDR3 length: 15; J gene: TRBJ1-6; clone size: NA; D gene: TRBD1; CDR3 protein: CASSLVGQGNSPLHF; CDR3 DNA: TGCGCCAGCAGCTTGGTGGGACAGGGGAATTCACCCCTCCACTTT
V gene: TRBV5-1; CDR3 length: 16; J gene: TRBJ2-5; clone size: NA; D gene: NA; CDR3 protein: CASSLLSRGLQETQYF; CDR3 DNA: TGCGCCAGCAGCTTGTTGTCCAGGGGTCTTCAAGAGACCCAGTACTTC
V gene: TRBV7-3; CDR3 length: 15; J gene: TRBJ1-6; clone size: once; D gene: NA; CDR3 protein: CASSPGSIIYSPLHF; CDR3 DNA: TGTGCCAGCAGCCCGGGCTCGATTATCTATTCACCCCTCCACTTT
V gene: TRBV7-8; CDR3 length: 15; J gene: TRBJ1-5; clone size: NA; D gene: NA; CDR3 protein: CASSASGDIDQPQHF; CDR3 DNA: TGTGCCAGCAGCGCCTCGGGGGACATCGATCAGCCCCAGCATTTT
V gene: TRBV5-1; CDR3 length: 14; J gene: TRBJ1-2; clone size: NA; D gene: NA; CDR3 protein: CASSLVGGDYGYTF; CDR3 DNA: TGCGCCAGCAGCTTGGTTGGGGGCGACTATGGCTACACCTTC
V gene: TRBV12-5; CDR3 length: 11; J gene: TRBJ1-2; clone size: NA; D gene: NA; CDR3 protein: CASGWGYGYTF; CDR3 DNA: TGTGCTAGTGGTTGGGGTTATGGCTACACCTTC
V gene: TRBV19; CDR3 length: 15; J gene: TRBJ2-3; clone size: NA; D gene: NA; CDR3 protein: CASSIDSRSTDTQYF; CDR3 DNA: TGTGCCAGTAGTATAGATAGCAGAAGCACAGATACGCAGTATTTT
V gene: TRBV11-1; CDR3 length: 15; J gene: TRBJ2-5; clone size: NA; D gene: TRBD1; CDR3 protein: CASSTGQGDQETQYF; CDR3 DNA: TGTGCCAGCAGCACGGGACAGGGGGACCAAGAGACCCAGTACTTC
V gene: TRBV28; CDR3 length: 15; J gene: TRBJ1-5; clone size: once; D gene: NA; CDR3 protein: CASSSDQLSNQPQHF; CDR3 DNA: TGTGCCAGCAGCTCCGACCAGCTTAGCAATCAGCCCCAGCATTTT
V gene: TRBV7-2; CDR3 length: 17; J gene: TRBJ2-3; clone size: NA; D gene: TRBD2; CDR3 protein: CASSLIGTSGSGDTQYF; CDR3 DNA: TGTGCCAGCAGCTTAATTGGGACTAGCGGGAGTGGGGATACGCAGTATTTT
V gene: TRBV2; CDR3 length: 14; J gene: TRBJ1-1; clone size: few; D gene: NA; CDR3 protein: CASSRTDLNTEAFF; CDR3 DNA: TGTGCCAGCAGTAGGACAGACCTGAACACTGAAGCTTTCTTT
V gene: TRBV4-3; CDR3 length: 14; J gene: TRBJ1-2; clone size: NA; D gene: NA; CDR3 protein: CASSQGTGFYGYTF; CDR3 DNA: TGCGCCAGCAGCCAAGGCACAGGTTTCTATGGCTACACCTTC
V gene: TRBV2; CDR3 length: 13; J gene: TRBJ2-5; clone size: NA; D gene: NA; CDR3 protein: CASGPNRGETQYF; CDR3 DNA: TGTGCCAGCGGGCCCAACCGAGGGGAGACCCAGTACTTC
V gene: TRBV2; CDR3 length: 13; J gene: TRBJ1-1; clone size: few; D gene: NA; CDR3 protein: CASSDGGGTEAFF; CDR3 DNA: TGTGCCAGCAGTGATGGGGGCGGCACTGAAGCTTTCTTT
V gene: TRBV18; CDR3 length: 16; J gene: TRBJ1-2; clone size: NA; D gene: TRBD1; CDR3 protein: CASSLGQGISNYGYTF; CDR3 DNA: TGTGCCAGCTCACTTGGACAGGGGATATCTAACTATGGCTACACCTTC
V gene: TRBV9; CDR3 length: 13; J gene: TRBJ1-5; clone size: NA; D gene: NA; CDR3 protein: CASSVDLVQPQHF; CDR3 DNA: TGTGCCAGCAGCGTAGATCTAGTCCAGCCCCAGCATTTT
V gene: TRBV4-2; CDR3 length: 15; J gene: TRBJ2-7; clone size: NA; D gene: NA; CDR3 protein: CASSQEEARSYEQYF; CDR3 DNA: TGTGCCAGCAGCCAAGAAGAAGCCAGATCCTACGAGCAGTACTTC
V gene: TRBV7-2; CDR3 length: 15; J gene: TRBJ2-2; clone size: NA; D gene: TRBD1; CDR3 protein: CASSPDRAGTGELFF; CDR3 DNA: TGTGCCAGCAGCCCTGACAGGGCGGGCACCGGGGAGCTGTTTTTT
V gene: TRBV21-1; CDR3 length: 14; J gene: TRBJ2-2; clone size: NA; D gene: NA; CDR3 protein: CASSQGAVTGELFF; CDR3 DNA: TGTGCCAGCAGCCAGGGGGCGGTCACCGGGGAGCTGTTTTTT
V gene: TRBV5-1; CDR3 length: 15; J gene: TRBJ2-2; clone size: NA; D gene: NA; CDR3 protein: CASSSGTVNTGELFF; CDR3 DNA: TGCGCCAGCAGCTCGGGGACCGTTAACACCGGGGAGCTGTTTTTT
V gene: TRBV18; CDR3 length: 14; J gene: TRBJ2-5; clone size: NA; D gene: NA; CDR3 protein: CASRSTADKETQYF; CDR3 DNA: TGTGCCAGCCGAAGCACAGCAGACAAAGAGACCCAGTACTTC
V gene: TRBV5-6; CDR3 length: 14; J gene: TRBJ1-2; clone size: NA; D gene: NA; CDR3 protein: CASSLATTSYGYTF; CDR3 DNA: TGTGCCAGCAGCTTGGCTACGACGTCTTATGGCTACACCTTC
V gene: TRBV18; CDR3 length: 14; J gene: TRBJ2-5; clone size: NA; D gene: NA; CDR3 protein: CASSPNRQVETQYF; CDR3 DNA: TGTGCCAGCTCACCTAACAGGCAGGTAGAGACCCAGTACTTC
V gene: TRBV5-1; CDR3 length: 12; J gene: TRBJ2-3; clone size: NA; D gene: NA; CDR3 protein: CASSFYTDTQYF; CDR3 DNA: TGCGCCAGCAGCTTTTACACAGATACGCAGTATTTT
V gene: TRBV19; CDR3 length: 11; J gene: TRBJ2-5; clone size: few; D gene: NA; CDR3 protein: CASSMGQTQYF; CDR3 DNA: TGTGCCAGTAGTATGGGGCAGACCCAGTACTTC
V gene: TRBV5-1; CDR3 length: 17; J gene: TRBJ1-1; clone size: NA; D gene: NA; CDR3 protein: CASSLGESYVTNTEAFF; CDR3 DNA: TGCGCCAGCAGCTTGGGGGAGTCATACGTGACGAACACTGAAGCTTTCTTT
V gene: TRBV28; CDR3 length: 14; J gene: TRBJ1-2; clone size: once; D gene: NA; CDR3 protein: CASNIGPPRHGYTF; CDR3 DNA: TGTGCCAGCAACATTGGGCCACCGCGGCATGGCTACACCTTC
V gene: TRBV15; CDR3 length: 13; J gene: TRBJ2-7; clone size: NA; D gene: TRBD1; CDR3 protein: CATSIDRDGEQYF; CDR3 DNA: TGTGCCACCAGCATCGACAGGGACGGCGAGCAGTACTTC